What follows describes a single T cell receptor beta chain. The data stem from a study of blood T cell repertoires in COVID-19. The wider study: COVID-19 samples collected from the United States, Italy and Spain covered acute and convalescent phases. PBMCs, B-cell-depleted T cells, or T cells provided the cDNA or gDNA that made up the material.

V was pared by 2 bases and J by 4 bases, with 9 bases between. This CDR3 is 14 amino acids long. Germline V gene lookup returns CDR1 MNHEY and CDR2 SVGAGI. In the source study's methods: Reference gene primer amplification gave estimated nucleated cell counts. The data were produced by immunoSEQ multiplex PCR, yet TCRdb's version contains in-frame clones alone and is incomplete. That table gives V, J and clone size, and the DNA gave D and trimming. The repertoire holds just under 60,000 clones, with roughly 80% as singletons. Sequencing was performed on peripheral blood. The receptor was isolated from a human donor in a cohort sampled during active COVID-19. The chain carries TRBV6-5 and TRBJ1-3, with D maybe TRBD1 (5 bases). The chain's CDR3 is CASSYRQTGNTIYF. The DNA for the CDR3 is TGTGCCAGCAGTTACCGACAGACCGGAAACACCATATATTTT.